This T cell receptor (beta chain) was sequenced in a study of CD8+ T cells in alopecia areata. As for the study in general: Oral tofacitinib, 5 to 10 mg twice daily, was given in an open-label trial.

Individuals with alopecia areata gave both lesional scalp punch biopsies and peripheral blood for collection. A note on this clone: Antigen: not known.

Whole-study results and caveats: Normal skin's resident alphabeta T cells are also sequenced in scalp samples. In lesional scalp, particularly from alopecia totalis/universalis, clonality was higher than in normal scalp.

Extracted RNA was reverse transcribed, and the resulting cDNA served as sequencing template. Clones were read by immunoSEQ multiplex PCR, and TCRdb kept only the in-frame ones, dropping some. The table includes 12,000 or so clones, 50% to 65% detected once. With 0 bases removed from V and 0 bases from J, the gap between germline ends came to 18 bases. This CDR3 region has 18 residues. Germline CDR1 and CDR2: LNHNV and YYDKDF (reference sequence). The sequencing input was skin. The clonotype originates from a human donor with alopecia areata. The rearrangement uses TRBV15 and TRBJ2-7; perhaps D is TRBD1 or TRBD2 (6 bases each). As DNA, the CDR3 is TGTGCCACCAGCAGAGATCTTGAGGGGGGACCTTACTCCTACGAGCAGTACTTC. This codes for CATSRDLEGGPYSYEQYF.